This T cell receptor (beta chain) was captured by sequencing in a study of cytomegalovirus exposure and HLA in healthy donors. The PCR made use of 60 Vbeta and 13 Jbeta primers. Clones were sequenced by immunoSEQ multiplex PCR, and TCRdb holds only the in-frame ones, with some missing. Among some 74,000 clones, roughly 75% were seen once, and the ten largest hold over 0.95%. Trimming left V 5 bases short and J 0 bases short, with 20 bases between. The CDR3 is 18 amino acids. Germline CDR1 LNHDA, CDR2 SQIVND (reference sequence). This chain links TRBV19 with TRBJ1-5, with D perhaps TRBD1 (5 bases). This TCR came from a male donor in good health and CMV-seronegative. The source material was PBMCs. The CDR3 is CASSVYRGAGGSNQPQHF. For the CDR3, the DNA is TGTGCCAGTAGTGTCTATCGGGGCGCCGGGGGTAGCAATCAGCCCCAGCATTTT.